This TCR beta chain was captured by sequencing in a study of cytomegalovirus exposure and HLA in healthy donors. PCR involved 60 Vbeta and 13 Jbeta primers. The table came from immunoSEQ multiplex PCR; TCRdb's copy has only in-frame clones and leaves some out. The sample yields about 130,000 clones, around 68% seen once. Germline CDR1 LNHNV, CDR2 YYDKDF (reference sequence). CDR3 length: 16 amino acids. V dropped 0 bases and J dropped 10 bases, with 18 bases sitting between them. The sample consisted of PBMCs. The chain is built from TRBV15 and TRBJ1-4, with a possible D match to TRBD1 (5 bases). The receptor was isolated from a man aged 40-49 years in good health and CMV-seropositive. This CDR3 is CATSRDGGTQLSKLFF. The CDR3 DNA is TGTGCCACCAGCAGAGATGGCGGGACCCAGCTCTCAAAACTGTTTTTT.